Detailed here is one T cell receptor (beta chain). The target of this receptor is not known. Base qualities were left out, and no much larger clone turns up one base away. This entry is derived from a study of T cell repertoires in cytomegalovirus infection (dated by TCRdb to between 2018 and 2021). Looking at the study overall: The HLA type of each donor mattered for the analysis, because public TCR beta signatures pointed to carriage of CMV infection along with the matching HLA type. Study-level results and caveats: In both this cohort and an independent cohort of 352 donors, the cumulative frequency of public TCR beta family members distinguished carriers of CMV infection plus the relevant HLA type. In the ex vivo response, HLA-C-restricted CMV-specific TCR beta clonotypes were dominant, and in two of eight donors the single most frequent clonotype came from this HLA-C-restricted group.

For sequencing, an Illumina HiSeq 1500 was employed. TCRdb reworked the public reads: Q25 trimming with fastp, MiXCR clone assembly, productive beta chains retained. For every CDR3 protein sequence, its rows merge into one entry that carries the most common genes and DNA. Within this sample are 200,000 to 250,000 distinct CDR3 sequences, with approximately 22% of them counted one time only. Jointly, the top ten make up 18% of the sample. CDR1 and CDR2 (SNHLY, FYNNEI) derive from the germline V gene. From the cysteine through the phenylalanine, the CDR3 covers 14 amino acids. Kept here is only the CDR3 DNA, which spans 42 bases and is read in frame from base 1. V is shortened by 5 bases, J by 3 bases, and the region joining them spans 11 bases.

The chain uses TRBV2 and TRBJ2-1; the D gene remains uncertain. Sequencing input: CD8+ T cells from PBMCs. This TCR derives from a human donor in good health (CMV status not recorded). Some clones in this sample may be carry-over from other donors' samples. CDR3 region: CASSTSWIYNEQFF. Read as DNA, the sequence is TGTGCCAGCAGTACGAGCTGGATCTACAATGAGCAGTTCTTC.